This record covers a single T cell receptor (beta chain). Some clones are missing from TCRdb's copy, which holds only in-frame ones; the method was immunoSEQ multiplex PCR. Of tens of thousands of clones listed, 78% are singletons. These data come from a study of OX40 agonist ivuxolimab in advanced cancers. Deletions cut 4 bases from V and 4 bases from J, with 6 bases between. The CDR3 covers 12 residues. The V gene's germline CDR1 is SGHDT and CDR2 YYEEEE. This rearrangement joins TRBV5-6 to TRBJ1-3; no reliable D call. The sequence came from an adult with an advanced solid tumor such as melanoma, head and neck, liver or kidney cancer. The source material was CD4+ or CD8+ T cells sorted from blood, sampled in a trial of the OX40 agonist ivuxolimab. The CDR3 nucleotides are TGTGCCAGCAGCACGGGAGGAAACACCATATATTTT. This encodes CASSTGGNTIYF.